This TCR beta chain was sequenced in a study of cytomegalovirus exposure and HLA in healthy donors. The study ran its PCR with 60 Vbeta and 13 Jbeta primers. Data came from immunoSEQ multiplex PCR; TCRdb stores just in-frame clones and leaves some out. The data hold more than 95,000 clones, with 75% to 85% observed a single time. The TCR originated in a man aged 25-40 years in good health and CMV-seropositive. Sequencing input: PBMCs.

CDR3 amino acids: CASSRTSANNEQFF. The CDR3 coding sequence is TGTGCCAGCAGCAGGACTAGCGCGAACAATGAGCAGTTCTTC. This chain uses TRBV9 with TRBJ2-1, with TRBD2 matching 9 bases. J was trimmed by 5 bases and V by 4 bases; bases with no gene match: 4. The germline V gene has CDR1 SGDLS and CDR2 YYNGEE. The CDR3 covers 14 residues.